What follows are 22 T cell receptor beta chains derived from one specimen sequenced in a study of CD8+CD57+ T cells in acquired aplastic anemia. It was genomic DNA that served as the template for profiling TCR beta VDJ and CDR3. TCRdb independently ran MiXCR on the reads; one entry per CDR3 protein. The data show roughly 500,000 distinct CDR3 sequences, roughly 34% seen once. CD8+CD57+ cell expansion, shown by flow cytometry, had occurred in the patients selected for sequencing. Sequenced: sorted CD4+, CD8+, or CD8+CD57+ T cells (not recorded which) from PBMCs. Receptor source: a human donor with aplastic anemia.

The table lists this clonotype with a count of one. The gene calls are TRBV12-5 and TRBJ1-1; D might be TRBD1 (5 bases). Trimming stripped 9 bases from V and 7 bases from J, with 12 bases between. Germline assignment: CDR1 LGHNT and CDR2 FRNRAP. CDR3 length: 11 amino acids. Here the CDR3 DNA reads TGTGCTAGCCGGGGGGAGAGTGAAGCTTTCTTT. Residues: CASRGESEAFF.

This clonotype was picked up many times. The CDR3 protein is CASSVNIAGTEAFF. The CDR3 DNA reads as TGTGCCAGCAGTGTGAACATCGCAGGCACTGAAGCTTTCTTT. The V gene is TRBV2, the J gene TRBJ1-1; no reliable D call. The CDR3 extends over 14 amino acids. Trimming stripped 4 bases from V and 4 bases from J, with 13 bases between. The germline gives CDR1 SNHLY, CDR2 FYNNEI.

The sample holds many counts of this clonotype. The chain joins TRBV19 to TRBJ1-2; D ambiguous. V was trimmed by 3 bases and J by 4 bases, leaving 9 bases between them. CDR1 is LNHDA and CDR2 is SQIVND in the germline V gene (reference sequence). The length of the CDR3 is 13 residues. CDR3 loop: CASSIGLIYGYTF. The CDR3 DNA reads as TGTGCCAGTAGTATCGGACTAATCTATGGCTACACCTTC.

The chain uses TRBV7-2 and TRBJ1-1; D remains unclear. CDR1 and CDR2 (germline): SGHTA, FQGNSA. The CDR3 runs to 14 residues. V was cut by 6 bases and J by 7 bases, with 18 bases left in between. This CDR3 is CASRRGGQLNEAFF. CDR3 DNA sequence: TGTGCCAGCAGACGAGGAGGGCAGCTTAATGAAGCTTTCTTT.

Remarks on this clonotype: A much larger clone differs from this one at a single base, so this may be a read error. The chain links TRBV2 to TRBJ2-3; tentatively, D is TRBD2 (5 bases). The CDR3 extends over 14 amino acids. Per the germline V gene, CDR1 is SNHLY and CDR2 is FYNNEI. CDR3 sequence (DNA): TGTGCCAGCAGGTCTAGCAGAAGCACAGATGCGCAGTATTTT. Encoded protein: CASRSSRSTDAQYF.

In its sample, this clonotype was seen a few times. The chain employs TRBV6-2 or TRBV6-3 and TRBJ2-5, with D possibly being TRBD2 (6 bases). CDR1 is MNHEY and CDR2 is SVGEGT in the germline V gene. The length of the CDR3 is 15 residues. V was clipped by 4 bases and J by 5 bases, with 17 bases between them. The CDR3 protein is CASSSPGGAGETQYF. CDR3 DNA: TGTGCCAGCAGTTCTCCCGGAGGAGCGGGCGAGACCCAGTACTTC.

This clonotype was counted a few times. This chain uses TRBV3-1 with TRBJ2-7; D is possibly TRBD1 (6 bases). V was cut by 1 base and J by 7 bases, with 17 bases left in between. Germline values: CDR1 LGHDT, CDR2 YNNKEL (reference sequence). This CDR3 contains 15 residues. CDR3 residues: CASSQVGTPLEEQYF. CDR3 DNA: TGTGCCAGCAGCCAAGTCGGGACACCCTTAGAAGAGCAGTACTTC.

On this clonotype itself: A single base separates this from a much larger clone, so it may be a read error. V gene TRBV9 combines with J gene TRBJ2-7; 7 bases are a match to TRBD2. The CDR3 has 15 amino acids. CDR1 and CDR2 from the germline V gene are SGDLS and YYNGEE. The CDR3 loop reads CARSPLLGGFGEQYF. CDR3 sequence (DNA): TGTGCCCGCAGCCCACTCTTGGGGGGGTTCGGCGAGCAGTACTTC.

This clonotype was seen only a few times. The rearrangement uses TRBV5-6 and TRBJ2-3; D is possibly TRBD1 or TRBD2 (6 bases each). This CDR3 comprises 12 residues. The V and J ends lost 6 bases and 5 bases respectively, with 10 bases between them. From germline, CDR1 is SGHDT and CDR2 YYEEEE. Written as DNA, the CDR3 is TGTGCCAGCAAGAGGGGGGTAGATACGCAGTATTTT. Encoded protein: CASKRGVDTQYF.

Concerning this clonotype itself: A much larger clonotype is one base distant, so this may be a read error. This is likely a read error, given that the CDR3 carries no conserved phenylalanine or tryptophan at its end. The gene calls are TRBV20-1 and TRBJ2-7, with D maybe TRBD2 (5 bases). V was cut by 5 bases and J by 0 bases, with 11 bases left in between. This CDR3 comprises 13 residues. Germline CDR1 reads DFQATT; CDR2 reads SNEGSKA (reference sequence). This CDR3 reads CSAYKRSSYEQYS. The CDR3 region has the DNA TGCAGTGCTTACAAGCGGAGCTCCTACGAGCAGTACTCC.

With regard to this clonotype: A much more abundant neighbour one base away suggests this may be a read error. CDR3 residues: CASSITDEKLLF. The DNA for the CDR3 is TGTGCCAGTAGTATAACTGATGAAAAACTGCTTTTT. This chain connects TRBV25-1 to TRBJ1-4; D uncertain. The CDR3 has 12 amino acids. Germline loops: CDR1 MGHDK, CDR2 SYGVNS.

In its sample, this clonotype was seen a few times. This chain uses TRBV29-1 with TRBJ2-7; 8 nucleotides agree with TRBD1. The CDR3 loop spans 12 amino acids. Germline lookup yields CDR1 SQVTM and CDR2 ANQGSEA. Trimming cost V 5 bases and J 7 bases; bases outside gene matches: 7. The CDR3 DNA is TGCAGCGTTTACAGGGGGACGCGGGAGCAGTACTTC. Amino acid sequence: CSVYRGTREQYF.

This clonotype has just a few counts. The chain joins TRBV4-3 to TRBJ2-1; TRBD2 matches 12 bases. The junction had 5 bases not matched to a gene; V was cut back by 1 base and J by 7 bases. This CDR3 region has 16 residues. Germline CDR1 and CDR2: LGHNA and YSLEER. The CDR3 sequence: CASSQGGLAGGNEQFF. DNA for the CDR3: TGCGCCAGCAGCCAAGGCGGGCTAGCGGGGGGGAATGAGCAGTTCTTC.

A few counts support this clonotype. The chain joins TRBV10-2 to TRBJ2-5, with 9 bases aligning to TRBD2. This CDR3 has 14 residues. With 6 bases clipped from V and 3 bases from J, the junction kept 5 bases outside the gene matches. In germline, CDR1 is WSHSY, CDR2 SAAADI. Here the CDR3 DNA reads TGCGCCAGCAGGACTAGCGGCCTCAAAGAGACCCAGTACTTC. This codes for CASRTSGLKETQYF.

Comment on this clonotype: A much larger clone lies one base from this, so it may be a read error. V usage is TRBV7-3 and J usage is TRBJ1-1; D unresolved. The germline V gene has CDR1 SGHTA and CDR2 FQGTGA. This CDR3 contains 13 residues. The V gene lost 3 bases and the J gene lost 6 bases, with 11 bases spanning the gap. Here the CDR3 reads CASSFQPDAEAFF. The CDR3 nucleotides are TGTGCCAGCAGCTTCCAGCCTGACGCTGAAGCTTTCTTT.

Points on this clonotype: Being one base from a much bigger clone, this may be a read error. The gene calls are TRBV2 and TRBJ2-1; 7 positions match TRBD2. This CDR3 contains 12 residues. V dropped 7 bases and J dropped 12; count of bases not matched to a gene: 9. Germline loops: CDR1 SNHLY, CDR2 FYNNEI. As DNA, the CDR3 is TGTGCCAGCACGCAAACTAGCGCCGGGCAGTTCTTC. Amino acids: CASTQTSAGQFF.

This clonotype was seen a handful of times. This chain connects TRBV4-2 to TRBJ1-1, with D hard to call. V gave up 3 bases and J gave up 0 bases, with 11 bases separating them. CDR1 and CDR2 (germline): LGHNA, YNFKEQ. CDR3 length: 15 residues. CDR3 residues: CASSHSFGLNTEAFF. In DNA, the CDR3 is TGTGCCAGCAGCCATAGTTTTGGGTTGAACACTGAAGCTTTCTTT.

The genes are TRBV14 and TRBJ1-2, with a weak D call TRBD1 (5 bases). The germline V gene has CDR1 SGHDN and CDR2 FVKESK. V lost 6 bases, J lost 5 bases, and 19 bases lay in between. This CDR3 comprises 15 residues. CDR3 sequence: CASSLSFGRDYGYTF. The DNA for the CDR3 is TGTGCCAGCAGTTTAAGCTTCGGCAGGGATTATGGCTACACCTTC.

As to this clonotype: Germline is not matched at one junction end, which may reflect a read error. This rearrangement joins TRBV20-1 to TRBJ1-5; D unclear. Germline V gives CDR1 DFQATT, CDR2 SNEGSKA (reference sequence). The CDR3 has 14 amino acids. The CDR3, as DNA: TGCAGTGCCCACGGAGGATATAGCAATCGGCCCCAGCATTTT. Translated: CSAHGGYSNRPQHF.

V and J are TRBV5-1 and TRBJ2-1; D not certain. This CDR3 region has 15 residues. Trimming stripped 1 base from V and 6 bases from J, with 14 bases between. The germline CDR1 and CDR2 sequences are SGHRS and YFSETQ. The CDR3 DNA follows: TGCGCCAGCAGCTTGTACCCCAATAGGGTCAATGAGCAGTTCTTC. Its translation: CASSLYPNRVNEQFF.

V usage is TRBV5-5 and J usage is TRBJ2-3; 8 bases agree with TRBD2. Per germline, CDR1 SGHKS and CDR2 YYEKEE (reference sequence). With 3 bases clipped from V and 3 bases from J, the junction kept 3 bases outside the gene matches. There are 14 residues in the CDR3. This CDR3 reads CASSWSGGTDTQYF. In nucleotides, the CDR3 is TGTGCCAGCAGCTGGAGCGGGGGTACAGATACGCAGTATTTT. Supplemented by reference TRBV5-5 and TRBJ2-3, the full variable domain reads DAGVTQSPTHLIKTRGQQVTLRCSPISGHKSVSWYQQVLGQGPQFIFQYYEKEERGRGNFPDRFSARQFPNYSSELNVNALLLGDSALYLCASSWSGGTDTQYFGPGTRLTVL.

The CDR3 region has the DNA TGTGCCAGCAGTCCCCTCCCGGGACAGGGAGTTCAGCCCCAGCATTTT. Translated: CASSPLPGQGVQPQHF. The chain has TRBV6-1 and TRBJ1-5; 9 bases are shared with TRBD1. Trimming removed 5 bases from V and 6 bases from J; junction bases left unmatched: 11. Germline CDR1 and CDR2: MNHNS and SASEGT. This CDR3 region has 16 residues.